The 9 T cell receptor beta chains presented below share a single source sample, sequenced in a study of T cell repertoires in cytomegalovirus infection. No antigen has been identified for these receptors. TCRdb re-called the reads through MiXCR, storing one row per CDR3 protein. This table has about 700,000 distinct CDR3 sequences, around 35% appearing once. The source material was cultured PBMCs, sampled from culture after CMV antigen stimulation. These receptors were obtained from a human donor in good health (CMV status not recorded). Some clones in this sample may be carry-over from other donors' samples.

The chain combines TRBV7-9 with TRBJ2-1; either TRBD1 or TRBD2 may supply D (5 bases each). This CDR3 spans 15 amino acids. V lost 1 base to trimming and J lost 9 bases, with 16 bases between them. Germline CDR1 SEHNR, CDR2 FQNEAQ (reference sequence). CDR3 coding DNA: TGTGCCAGCAGCTTAGTCGCGTCGAGGGGCGGTGAGCAGTTCTTC. Its protein product is CASSLVASRGGEQFF.

This clonotype was counted between two and nine times. The rearrangement uses TRBV20-1 and TRBJ2-3, with a possible D match to TRBD2 (7 bases). The CDR3 extends over 14 amino acids. Germline lookup yields CDR1 DFQATT and CDR2 SNEGSKA (reference sequence). The V end was cut by 6 bases, the J end by 2 bases, with 15 bases between. CDR3 protein: CSAGGRGPTDTQYF. The CDR3 coding sequence is TGCAGTGCCGGCGGGCGGGGGCCCACAGATACGCAGTATTTT.

This clonotype appeared a few times. V gene TRBV7-2 combines with J gene TRBJ1-2; D possibly corresponds to TRBD1 (5 bases). The V gene's germline CDR1 is SGHTA and CDR2 FQGNSA. The CDR3 is made up of 12 amino acids. The germline V and J ends were trimmed by 4 bases and 4 bases, with 7 bases remaining between them. The CDR3 region is CASSSGAYGYTF. The CDR3 DNA sequence: TGTGCCAGCAGCTCTGGGGCCTATGGCTACACCTTC.

This clonotype came up a few times. The chain carries TRBV20-1 and TRBJ1-5, with 7 bases matching TRBD1. This CDR3 region has 14 residues. V gave up 6 bases and J gave up 2 bases; unmatched junction bases: 7. Germline loops: CDR1 DFQATT, CDR2 SNEGSKA (reference sequence). Written as DNA, the CDR3 is TGCAGTGCGAACAGGGGAGGAGGCAATCAGCCCCAGCATTTT. It specifies CSANRGGGNQPQHF.

The genes are TRBV7-6 and TRBJ1-3, with a possible D match to TRBD1 (6 bases). The V gene's germline CDR1 is SGHVS and CDR2 FNYEAQ. There are 14 residues in the CDR3. Trimming shortened V by 1 base and J by 8 bases, and 12 bases separated the two germline ends. Here the CDR3 reads CASSLVPGADTIYF. The CDR3 bases are TGTGCCAGCAGCTTAGTTCCAGGGGCAGACACCATATATTTT.

This clonotype has a handful of counts. The chain employs TRBV6-1 and TRBJ2-7; either TRBD1 or TRBD2 may supply D (5 bases each). Looked up from germline, CDR1 is MNHNS and CDR2 is SASEGT. The CDR3 extends over 16 amino acids. V lost 7 bases to trimming and J lost 5 bases, with 24 bases between them. CDR3 residues: CASTLSTRAGNNEQYF. CDR3 sequence (DNA): TGTGCCAGCACCCTATCGACGAGGGCAGGGAACAACGAGCAGTACTTC.

In this sample, this clonotype turned up a few times. The V gene is TRBV7-8, the J gene TRBJ2-3; D gene unclear. V was cut by 3 bases and J by 6 bases, with 10 bases left in between. The germline V gene has CDR1 SGHVS and CDR2 FQNEAQ. The CDR3 contains 13 residues. The CDR3 nucleotides read TGTGCCAGCAGCTTCGATATGGGGGATACGCAGTATTTT. Protein: CASSFDMGDTQYF.

This clonotype was detected once. J is TRBJ2-3 and V is TRBV20-1; D remains ambiguous. Germline assignment: CDR1 DFQATT and CDR2 SNEGSKA (reference sequence). Trimming left V 6 bases short and J 6 bases short, with 10 bases between. This CDR3 spans 11 amino acids. The CDR3, as DNA: TGCAGTGCCTTAAGCGCGGATACGCAGTATTTT. It is translated as CSALSADTQYF.

The chain couples TRBV7-2 to TRBJ2-3, with D unclear. Germline CDR1 reads SGHTA; CDR2 reads FQGNSA. The CDR3 contains 14 residues. With 2 bases removed from V and 1 base from J, the gap between germline ends came to 7 bases. DNA for the CDR3: TGTGCCAGCAGCTTAAGCGTGGGCACAGATACGCAGTATTTT. Protein sequence: CASSLSVGTDTQYF.